This T cell receptor (beta chain) came from a study of OX40 agonist ivuxolimab in advanced cancers. Overall study findings and caveats: More expanded clones were found, on average, in CD8+ than in CD4+ T cells.

Sequencing used immunoSEQ multiplex PCR; TCRdb keeps in-frame clones, though not all of them. The sample has about 110,000 clones, 91% seen once. V was pared by 0 bases and J by 7 bases, with 8 bases of the junction left unmatched. The CDR3 runs to 17 residues. Per the germline V gene, CDR1 is SGDLS and CDR2 is YYNGEE. With respect to this clone: As yet, its antigen is unknown.

The sample here was CD4+ or CD8+ T cells sorted from blood, taken in a trial of the OX40 agonist ivuxolimab. V usage is TRBV9 and J usage is TRBJ2-1, with 12 nucleotides matching TRBD2. This clonotype was obtained from an adult with an advanced solid tumor such as melanoma, head and neck, liver or kidney cancer. The CDR3: CASSVALRLAGENEQFF. The CDR3 DNA reads TGTGCCAGCAGCGTAGCTCTGAGACTAGCGGGAGAGAATGAGCAGTTCTTC. The full variable domain, with the rest looked up from reference TRBV9 and TRBJ2-1, is DSGVTQTPKHLITATGQRVTLRCSPRSGDLSVYWYQQSLDQGLQFLIQYYNGEERAKGNILERFSAQQFPDLHSELNLSSLELGDSALYFCASSVALRLAGENEQFFGPGTRLTVL.